This is a list of T cell receptor beta chains from one sample in a study of T-cell reconstitution after alpha-beta-depleted transplantation in children. TCRdb redid the calling of the PCR reads with MiXCR, one entry per CDR3 protein. The repertoire holds roughly 200,000 distinct CDR3 sequences, with approximately 15% as singletons. Source: PBMCs from the stem cell graft donor, taken from the stem cell graft. The receptors were sampled from a human donor who donated a stem cell graft to a child with acute lymphoblastic leukemia. Each CDR3 is given with its conserved first and last residue. D genes are given only for firm matches. The size of a clone is reported for some rows only, either as once, few or many, or as a class for expanded clones.

D	V	length	size	J	CDR3	DNA
.	TRBV29-1	14	many	TRBJ2-7	CSVDKGGTSYEQYF	TGCAGCGTTGATAAGGGCGGGACCTCCTACGAGCAGTACTTC
.	TRBV12-3/TRBV12-4	13	many	TRBJ2-5	CASSLALTETQYF	TGTGCCAGCAGTTTGGCCCTCACTGAGACCCAGTACTTC
.	TRBV9	17	many	TRBJ2-3	CASSPRTRLTSTDTQYF	TGTGCCAGCAGCCCCCGGACCCGCCTGACTAGCACAGATACGCAGTATTTT
TRBD2	TRBV6-1	14	.	TRBJ2-7	CASRTSGRIKEQYF	TGTGCCAGCAGGACTAGCGGGAGAATAAAAGAGCAGTACTTC
.	TRBV12-3/TRBV12-4	13	many	TRBJ2-7	CAGVGAAYYEQYF	TGTGCCGGAGTTGGGGCGGCCTACTACGAGCAGTACTTC
TRBD2	TRBV20-1	18	many	TRBJ2-3	CSARSLAGGITSTDTQYF	TGCAGTGCTAGATCCCTAGCGGGAGGTATTACTAGCACAGATACGCAGTATTTT
.	TRBV5-1	17	few	TRBJ2-5	CASSLGRNSLYQETQYF	TGCGCCAGCAGCTTAGGTCGGAACAGCTTGTACCAAGAGACCCAGTACTTC
.	TRBV20-1	17	many	TRBJ1-5	CSARDRSGAGPNQPQHF	TGCAGTGCTAGAGATCGATCAGGTGCAGGCCCTAATCAGCCCCAGCATTTT
.	TRBV19	13	many	TRBJ1-5	CASTDRVNQPQHF	TGTGCCAGTACCGACAGAGTTAATCAGCCCCAGCATTTT
TRBD1	TRBV5-1	14	many	TRBJ2-1	CASRRQGADNEQFF	TGCGCCAGCAGACGGCAGGGGGCAGACAATGAGCAGTTCTTC
TRBD1	TRBV20-1	15	many	TRBJ1-1	CSARRRDRPGDEAFF	TGCAGTGCTAGAAGGAGGGACAGGCCTGGGGATGAAGCTTTCTTT
.	TRBV24-1	12	many	TRBJ2-7	CATRGRPYEQYF	TGTGCCACCAGAGGGAGACCTTACGAGCAGTACTTC
.	TRBV20-1	17	many	TRBJ1-2	CSARAPTEGGLDYGYTF	TGCAGTGCTAGAGCTCCCACCGAGGGGGGGCTAGACTATGGCTACACCTTC
.	TRBV19	14	.	TRBJ2-7	CASSFFPGNYEQYF	TGTGCCAGTAGTTTCTTCCCAGGGAACTACGAGCAGTACTTC